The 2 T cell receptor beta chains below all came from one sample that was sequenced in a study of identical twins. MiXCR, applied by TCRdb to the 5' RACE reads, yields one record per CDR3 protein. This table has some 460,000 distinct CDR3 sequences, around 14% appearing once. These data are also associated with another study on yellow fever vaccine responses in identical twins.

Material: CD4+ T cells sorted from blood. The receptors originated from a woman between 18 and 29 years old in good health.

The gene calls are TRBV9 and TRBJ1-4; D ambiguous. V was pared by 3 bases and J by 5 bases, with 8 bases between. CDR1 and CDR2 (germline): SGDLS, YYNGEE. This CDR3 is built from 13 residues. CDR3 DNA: TGTGCCAGCAGCGGCAGACCGAATGAAAAACTGTTTTTT. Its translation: CASSGRPNEKLFF. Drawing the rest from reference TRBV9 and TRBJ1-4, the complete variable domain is DSGVTQTPKHLITATGQRVTLRCSPRSGDLSVYWYQQSLDQGLQFLIQYYNGEERAKGNILERFSAQQFPDLHSELNLSSLELGDSALYFCASSGRPNEKLFFGSGTQLSVL.

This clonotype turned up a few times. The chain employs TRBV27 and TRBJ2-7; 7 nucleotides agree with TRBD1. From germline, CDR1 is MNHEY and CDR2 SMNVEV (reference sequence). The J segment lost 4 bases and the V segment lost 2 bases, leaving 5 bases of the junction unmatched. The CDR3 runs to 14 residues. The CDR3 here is CASSLNRGAYEQYF. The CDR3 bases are TGTGCCAGCAGTTTAAACAGGGGAGCGTACGAGCAGTACTTC.